The 18 T cell receptor beta chains below all came from one sample that was sequenced in a study of shared T cell receptors in the human thymus (dated by TCRdb to the early 2020s). The library was built by means of the immunoSEQ multiplex PCR assay. TCRdb retrieved this table from immuneACCESS and kept in-frame rearrangements only. Not all clones are present; in checked studies, unresolved V genes account for under half, and no reason is known for the remainder. This sample has hundreds of thousands of clones in its table, and around 87% of those were observed once. More than 0.009% of the sample rests with the top ten. The same sample was also studied in work on human thymus T cells.

Sequencing input: thymocytes. The source of these receptors is a boy younger than two with a congenital heart defect. Donor details come from another sample of the same person, matched by shared clones.

The V and J genes are TRBV15 and TRBJ2-7; TRBD2 aligns across 9 bases. With V trimmed by 5 bases and J by 3 bases, 20 bases remained unmatched. Germline V gene lookup returns CDR1 LNHNV and CDR2 YYDKDF (reference sequence). The CDR3 has 19 amino acids. The CDR3 is CATSAGGPRPGQLSYEQYF. In DNA, the CDR3 is TGTGCCACCAGCGCGGGGGGGCCTCGTCCGGGACAGCTAAGCTACGAGCAGTACTTC.

J is TRBJ1-2 and V is TRBV6-7, with D maybe TRBD1 (5 bases). TRBV6-7 is an ORF for which the function is uncertain. The CDR3 loop spans 13 amino acids. With 4 bases removed from V and 2 bases from J, the gap between germline ends came to 8 bases. The CDR3 DNA sequence: TGTGCCAGCAGTTGTGACAGCAACTATGGCTACACCTTC. Translating gives CASSCDSNYGYTF.

The chain joins TRBV6-5 to TRBJ2-2; 7 nucleotides agree with TRBD2. The CDR3 covers 14 residues. Germline V gives CDR1 MNHEY, CDR2 SVGAGI. With V trimmed by 8 bases and J by 8 bases, 11 bases remained unmatched. This chain's CDR3 is CASGDRTGGGELFF. DNA of the CDR3: TGTGCCAGCGGGGACCGGACGGGAGGTGGGGAGCTGTTTTTT.

The chain recombines TRBV9 with TRBJ1-4; 7 bases align to TRBD1. The CDR3 loop spans 17 amino acids. Unmatched junction bases numbered 16, after V lost 3 bases and J lost 8 bases. Germline lookup yields CDR1 SGDLS and CDR2 YYNGEE. CDR3 in DNA: TGTGCCAGCAGCGACAAACCCCCGGGACAGACGAAAGAAAAACTGTTTTTT. This encodes CASSDKPPGQTKEKLFF.

The V and J genes are TRBV27 and TRBJ2-2, with 7 bases identical to TRBD1. The J segment lost 0 bases and the V segment lost 3 bases, leaving 1 base of the junction unmatched. The CDR3 covers 15 residues. Germline V lookup: CDR1 MNHEY, CDR2 SMNVEV (reference sequence). The CDR3 reads CASSLDRTNTGELFF. DNA of the CDR3: TGTGCCAGCAGTTTGGACAGGACGAACACCGGGGAGCTGTTTTTT.

The CDR3 spells CASSLTGGITGELFF. The CDR3 DNA is TGTGCCAGCAGCTTGACAGGGGGAATTACCGGGGAGCTGTTTTTT. The V call is TRBV28, the J call TRBJ2-2; TRBD1 matches 9 bases. The length of the CDR3 is 15 residues. Germline CDR1 MDHEN, CDR2 SYDVKM. V was clipped by 6 bases and J by 5 bases; unmatched bases: 7.

The rearrangement links TRBV5-6 to TRBJ2-5, with D perhaps TRBD1 (5 bases). Germline loops: CDR1 SGHDT, CDR2 YYEEEE. Trimming removed 0 bases from V and 2 bases from J, with 20 bases in between. CDR3 length: 18 residues. The CDR3 DNA sequence: TGTGCCAGCAGCTTGGCACAGGACCCTCAAACAAATCAAGAGACCCAGTACTTC. Encoded protein: CASSLAQDPQTNQETQYF. The full variable domain, in which reference TRBV5-6 and TRBJ2-5 provide the parts outside the CDR3, is DAGVTQSPTHLIKTRGQQVTLRCSPKSGHDTVSWYQQALGQGPQFIFQYYEEEERQRGNFPDRFSGHQFPNYSSELNVNALLLGDSALYLCASSLAQDPQTNQETQYFGPGTRLLVL.

This chain connects TRBV28 to TRBJ1-6; the match to TRBD1 covers 9 bases. V lost 6 bases, J lost 6 bases, and 6 bases stayed unmatched. This CDR3 contains 15 residues. The V gene's germline CDR1 is MDHEN and CDR2 SYDVKM. The DNA of the CDR3 is TGTGCCAGCAGCAGGGACAGGGAACGTAATTCACCCCTCCACTTT. This translates into CASSRDRERNSPLHF.

V usage is TRBV15 and J usage is TRBJ2-7; unclear D gene. This CDR3 comprises 14 residues. V lost 5 bases to trimming and J lost 10 bases, with 21 bases between them. The germline gives CDR1 LNHNV, CDR2 YYDKDF (reference sequence). CDR3 in amino acids: CATSVQPRKHPQYF. The CDR3 coding sequence is TGTGCCACCAGCGTTCAGCCCAGGAAACATCCTCAGTACTTC. The entire variable domain, with the rest obtained from reference TRBV15 and TRBJ2-7, is as follows: DAMVIQNPRYQVTQFGKPVTLSCSQTLNHNVMYWYQQKSSQAPKLLFHYYDKDFNNEADTPDNFQSRRPNTSFCFLDIRSPGLGDTAMYLCATSVQPRKHPQYFGPGTRLTVT.

This clone was recorded once. CDR3 sequence: CASSQDSRRPMNTEAFF. The CDR3 nucleotides read TGCGCCAGCAGCCAAGATTCGCGCAGGCCGATGAACACTGAAGCTTTCTTT. V and J are TRBV4-1 and TRBJ1-1; D call uncertain. Germline CDR1 is MGHRA and CDR2 is YSYEKL. V gave up 0 bases and J gave up 0 bases, with 14 bases separating them. This CDR3 is 17 amino acids long.

This sequence joins TRBV18 and TRBJ2-5; 10 bases match TRBD2. Losses at the gene ends were 4 bases for V and 6 bases for J; bases not matched to a gene: 5. This CDR3 is 14 amino acids long. Germline V gene sequence: CDR1 KGHSH, CDR2 LQKENI. The CDR3: CASSHLAGEKTQYF. Written as DNA, the CDR3 is TGTGCCAGCTCACACCTAGCGGGGGAAAAGACCCAGTACTTC. Using reference TRBV18 and TRBJ2-5 for the parts outside the CDR3, the full variable domain is NAGVMQNPRHLVRRRGQEARLRCSPMKGHSHVYWYRQLPEEGLKFMVYLQKENIIDESGMPKERFSAEFPKEGPSILRIQQVVRGDSAAYFCASSHLAGEKTQYFGPGTRLLVL.

This clone was counted only a few times. This chain joins TRBV19 and TRBJ1-6, with TRBD1 matching 7 bases. CDR1 LNHDA and CDR2 SQIVND come from the germline V gene (reference sequence). This CDR3 region has 16 residues. J lost 10 bases, V lost 5 bases, and 14 bases had no gene match. The CDR3 loop is CASSPNRRGRRSPLHF. CDR3 in DNA: TGTGCCAGTAGTCCCAACCGTAGGGGGCGAAGGTCACCCCTCCACTTT.

The gene calls are TRBV4-3 and TRBJ2-2; 12 nucleotides line up with TRBD1. This CDR3 region has 21 residues. Looked up from germline, CDR1 is LGHNA and CDR2 is YSLEER. V shed 1 base, J shed 3 bases, and the junction held 15 bases outside the gene matches. DNA of the CDR3: TGCGCCAGCAGCCAAGGGGGGACAGGGGGCTCCTCACGCGAGGACACCGGGGAGCTGTTTTTT. As protein: CASSQGGTGGSSREDTGELFF.

This chain links TRBV25-1 with TRBJ1-2, with TRBD1 as a possible D gene (6 bases). The CDR3 has 14 amino acids. Germline values: CDR1 MGHDK, CDR2 SYGVNS. V was clipped by 3 bases and J by 3 bases, with 11 bases between them. CDR3 residues: CASSDPGDHYGYTF. In DNA form, the CDR3 reads TGTGCCAGCAGTGACCCAGGGGATCACTATGGCTACACCTTC.

V gene TRBV18 combines with J gene TRBJ1-1; TRBD1 might be the D (6 bases). CDR3 size: 14 residues. V shed 4 bases and J shed 6 bases, with 15 bases lying between them. Germline V CDR1 and CDR2: KGHSH, LQKENI. In nucleotides, the CDR3 is TGTGCCAGCTCACTATCCCACGACAGGTCTGAAGCTTTCTTT. It specifies CASSLSHDRSEAFF.

The chain employs TRBV5-1 and TRBJ1-1; D unresolved. Germline V gene data show CDR1 as SGHRS and CDR2 as YFSETQ. Trimming stripped 1 base from V and 4 bases from J, with 20 bases between. This CDR3 has 17 amino acids. Here the CDR3 reads CASSLKAGRPEGTEAFF. The CDR3 DNA is TGCGCCAGCAGCTTGAAAGCGGGCAGGCCGGAGGGCACTGAAGCTTTCTTT.

This chain connects TRBV11-2 to TRBJ1-2; a weak D match, TRBD1 (5 bases). CDR3 length: 13 amino acids. V was trimmed by 3 bases and J by 6 bases, leaving 11 bases between them. Germline values: CDR1 SGHAT, CDR2 FQNNGV. The CDR3 is CASSFRVGDGYTF. Written as DNA, the CDR3 is TGTGCCAGCAGCTTCAGGGTAGGGGATGGCTACACCTTC.

The chain employs TRBV18 and TRBJ1-5, with 10 nucleotides matching TRBD1. With V trimmed by 2 bases and J by 2 bases, 6 bases remained unmatched. The germline CDR1 and CDR2 sequences are KGHSH and LQKENI. The CDR3 has 17 residues. The CDR3 loop is CASSPDDRGLGNQPQHF. The CDR3 nucleotides read TGTGCCAGCTCACCAGACGACAGGGGGCTCGGCAATCAGCCCCAGCATTTT.